The subject of this entry is one T cell receptor beta chain. V was clipped by 4 bases and J by 4 bases; unmatched bases: 10. Germline-derived CDR1 and CDR2 are SGHRS and YFSETQ. The CDR3 covers 15 residues. This specimen comes from a study of T cells in Graves' hyperthyroidism and ophthalmopathy. Template material for amplifying TCR beta CDR3 regions consisted of RNA transcripts. The HTBI primer set was used in a first-round RT-PCR of the TCR CDR3. TCRdb redid the calling of the multiplex PCR reads with MiXCR, one entry per CDR3 protein. Here the sample spans roughly 580,000 distinct CDR3 sequences, approximately 44% being singletons.

This clonotype was sampled from a young woman with Graves' hyperthyroidism. The sequencing sample was made of peripheral blood or thyroid tissue (not recorded which). The chain couples TRBV5-1 to TRBJ2-5, with TRBD2 identical over 7 bases. CDR3 sequence reads: CASSLGLDHRETQYF. CDR3 coding DNA: TGCGCCAGCAGCCTCGGACTAGACCACCGAGAGACCCAGTACTTC.